The rows below give T cell receptor beta chains drawn from one sample of a study of T-cell reconstitution after alpha-beta-depleted transplantation in children. TCRdb re-called the PCR reads through MiXCR, storing one row per CDR3 protein. This repertoire shows hundreds of thousands of distinct CDR3 sequences, 15% to 20% found once; its top ten account for about 41%. This sample comprised PBMCs, mostly from graft donor cells, obtained 360 days after TCRalphabeta/CD19-depleted stem cell transplant. The origin of the receptors is a male patient between 2 and 15 years old who had a stem cell transplant for acute lymphoblastic leukemia, so the T cells may come from the graft donor. The CDR3 runs from the conserved cysteine through the conserved F or W. D genes are given only for firm matches.

>TRBV11-2|TRBD1|TRBJ2-3|17
CASSPPFRDRVVDTQYF
>TRBV7-8|TRBD2|TRBJ2-1|17
CASSPERLAWEDNEQFF
>TRBV9|TRBD1|TRBJ1-1|15
CASSVGGQGNTEAFF
>TRBV4-2|.|TRBJ2-2|17
CASSQDPETANTGELFF
>TRBV12-3/TRBV12-4|.|TRBJ1-1|15
CASSLRQSVQTEAFF
>TRBV6-5|.|TRBJ1-6|15
CASSYSIGGVSPLHF
>TRBV10-3|.|TRBJ1-3|14
CAGRQALSGNTIYF
>TRBV6-1|.|TRBJ1-2|15
CASSRQGPLLYGYTF
>TRBV6-5|.|TRBJ2-5|15
CASSYSRDDQETQYF
>TRBV29-1|.|TRBJ2-1|15
CSASRTGTTYNEQFF
>TRBV11-2|TRBD1|TRBJ2-7|15
CASSLRGQGANEQYF
>TRBV6-2/TRBV6-3|.|TRBJ2-7|15
CASSPPGMASYEQYF
>TRBV7-8|.|TRBJ2-2|14
CASSSPVVTGELFF
>TRBV5-1|.|TRBJ2-1|14
CASSRAGYYNEQFF
>TRBV4-1|.|TRBJ1-5|14
CASSQERVDQPQHF
>TRBV5-5|TRBD1|TRBJ2-7|15
CASSFSTGSSYEQYF
>TRBV28|.|TRBJ2-5|14
CASSLGGSRETQYF
>TRBV20-1|.|TRBJ1-5|13
CSGGRASNQPQHF
>TRBV11-2|.|TRBJ2-3|12
CASSLDLLVQYF
>TRBV4-2|.|TRBJ1-6|20
CASSQDSPAPGVAYNSPLHF
>TRBV2|TRBD1|TRBJ2-4|15
CASSGQGAAKNIQYF
>TRBV6-2/TRBV6-3|.|TRBJ2-2|15
CASSYVGANTGELFF
>TRBV7-3|TRBD1|TRBJ2-3|20
CASSLGWDSGILDTTDTQYF
>TRBV5-1|.|TRBJ2-3|15
CASSPLAASTDTQYF
>TRBV4-1|.|TRBJ2-1|13
CASSQDPYNEQFF
>TRBV28|.|TRBJ1-5|12
CASSLPNQPQHF
>TRBV18|.|TRBJ2-1|14
CASSPRQGYNEQFF
>TRBV4-2|TRBD1|TRBJ2-6|17
CASSPADRASGANVLTF
>TRBV25-1|TRBD2|TRBJ2-7|14
CASSLTSGHYEQYF
>TRBV9|.|TRBJ2-1|12
CASSPRINEQFF
>TRBV4-3|.|TRBJ1-6|18
CASSQDVAGDRRNSPLHF
>TRBV14|.|TRBJ2-3|16
CASSQGLATSTDTQYF
>TRBV7-2|.|TRBJ1-5|17
CASSFFTGEENNQPQHF
>TRBV12-3/TRBV12-4|.|TRBJ2-7|14
CASSLIPGDYEQYF
>TRBV6-2/TRBV6-3|TRBD2|TRBJ2-3|17
CASSYPGLAGTSDTQYF